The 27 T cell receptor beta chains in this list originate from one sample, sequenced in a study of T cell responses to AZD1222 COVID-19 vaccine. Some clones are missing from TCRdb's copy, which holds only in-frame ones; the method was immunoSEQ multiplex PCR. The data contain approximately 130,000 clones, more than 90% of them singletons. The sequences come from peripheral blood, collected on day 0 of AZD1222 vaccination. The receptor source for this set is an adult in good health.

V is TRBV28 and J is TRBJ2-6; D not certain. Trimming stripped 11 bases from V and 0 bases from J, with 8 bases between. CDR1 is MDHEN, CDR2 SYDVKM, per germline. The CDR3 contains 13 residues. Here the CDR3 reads CAVLSSGANVLTF. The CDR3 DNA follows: TGTGCCGTCTTAAGCTCTGGGGCCAACGTCCTGACTTTC.

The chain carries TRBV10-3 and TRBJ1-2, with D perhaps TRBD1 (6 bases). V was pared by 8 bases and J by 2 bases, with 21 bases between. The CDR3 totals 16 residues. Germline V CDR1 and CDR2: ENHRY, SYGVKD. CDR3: CAILESQGGSNYGYTF. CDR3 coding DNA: TGTGCCATCTTGGAGTCACAGGGAGGGTCGAACTATGGCTACACCTTC.

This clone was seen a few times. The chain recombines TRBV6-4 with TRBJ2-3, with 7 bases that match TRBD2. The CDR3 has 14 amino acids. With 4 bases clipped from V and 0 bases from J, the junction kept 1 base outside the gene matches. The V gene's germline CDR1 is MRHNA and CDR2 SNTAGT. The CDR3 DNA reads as TGTGCCAGCAGTGGGGGGGGGAGCACAGATACGCAGTATTTT. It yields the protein CASSGGGSTDTQYF.

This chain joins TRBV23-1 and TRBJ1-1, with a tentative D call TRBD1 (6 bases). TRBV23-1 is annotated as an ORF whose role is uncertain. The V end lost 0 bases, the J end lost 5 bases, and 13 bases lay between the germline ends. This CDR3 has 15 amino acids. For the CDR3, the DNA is TGCGCCAGCAGTCAATCTGGGTCAGGGGTTACTGAAGCTTTCTTT. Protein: CASSQSGSGVTEAFF.

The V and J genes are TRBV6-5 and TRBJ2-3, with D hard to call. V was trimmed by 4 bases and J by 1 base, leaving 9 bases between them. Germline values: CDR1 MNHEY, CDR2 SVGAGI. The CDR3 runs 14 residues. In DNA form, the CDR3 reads TGTGCCAGCAGTTCTCACAGCCGCACAGATACGCAGTATTTT. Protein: CASSSHSRTDTQYF.

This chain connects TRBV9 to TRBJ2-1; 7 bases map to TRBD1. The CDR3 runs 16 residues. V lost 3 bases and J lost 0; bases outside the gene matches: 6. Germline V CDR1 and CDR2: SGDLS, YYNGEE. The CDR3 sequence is CASSGIRDSSYNEQFF. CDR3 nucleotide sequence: TGTGCCAGCAGCGGAATCCGGGACAGCTCCTACAATGAGCAGTTCTTC.

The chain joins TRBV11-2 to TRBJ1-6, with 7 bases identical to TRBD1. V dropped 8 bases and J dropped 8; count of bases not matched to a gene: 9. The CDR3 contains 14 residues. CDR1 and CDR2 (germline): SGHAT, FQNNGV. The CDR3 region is CASSLGGWDSPLHF. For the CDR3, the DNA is TGTGCCAGCTCCTTAGGGGGCTGGGATTCACCCCTCCACTTT.

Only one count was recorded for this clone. This chain's CDR3 is CAVAGSHEQYF. For the CDR3, the DNA is TGTGCTGTGGCAGGGAGCCACGAGCAGTACTTC. The rearrangement joins TRBV30 to TRBJ2-7; the D call may be TRBD1 or TRBD2 (5 bases each). CDR1 is GTSNPN, CDR2 SVGIG, per germline (reference sequence). The CDR3 length is 11 residues.

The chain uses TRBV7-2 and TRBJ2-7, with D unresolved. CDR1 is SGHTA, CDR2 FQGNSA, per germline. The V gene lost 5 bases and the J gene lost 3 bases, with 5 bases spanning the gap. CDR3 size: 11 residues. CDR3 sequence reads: CASSMLYEQYF. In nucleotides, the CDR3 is TGTGCCAGCAGCATGCTCTACGAGCAGTACTTC.

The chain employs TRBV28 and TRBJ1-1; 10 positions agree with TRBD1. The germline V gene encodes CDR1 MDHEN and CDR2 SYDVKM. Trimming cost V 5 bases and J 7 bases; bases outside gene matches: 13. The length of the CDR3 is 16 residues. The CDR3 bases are TGTGCCAGCAGTCCAGCCCCGTTGACAGGGGGCAATGAAGCTTTCTTT. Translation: CASSPAPLTGGNEAFF.

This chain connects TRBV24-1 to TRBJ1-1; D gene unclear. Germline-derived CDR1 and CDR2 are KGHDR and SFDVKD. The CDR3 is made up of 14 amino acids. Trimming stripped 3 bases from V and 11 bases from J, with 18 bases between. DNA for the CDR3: TGTGCCACCAGTGATGTCCAGGATAAGGGCGTCGCTTTCTTT. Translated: CATSDVQDKGVAFF.

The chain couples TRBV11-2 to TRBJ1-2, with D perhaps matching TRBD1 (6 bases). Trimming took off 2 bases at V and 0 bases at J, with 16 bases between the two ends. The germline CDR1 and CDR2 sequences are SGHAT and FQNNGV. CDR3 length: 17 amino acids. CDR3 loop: CASSLLTGGDPNYGYTF. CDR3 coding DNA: TGTGCCAGCAGCTTACTTACCGGGGGCGACCCTAACTATGGCTACACCTTC.

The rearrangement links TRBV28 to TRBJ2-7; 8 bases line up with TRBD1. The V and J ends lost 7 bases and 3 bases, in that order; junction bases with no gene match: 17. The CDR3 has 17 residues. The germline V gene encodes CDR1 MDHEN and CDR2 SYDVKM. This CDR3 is CASTLPVGQGTRYEQYF. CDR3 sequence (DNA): TGTGCCAGCACTTTGCCAGTTGGACAGGGAACACGCTACGAGCAGTACTTC.

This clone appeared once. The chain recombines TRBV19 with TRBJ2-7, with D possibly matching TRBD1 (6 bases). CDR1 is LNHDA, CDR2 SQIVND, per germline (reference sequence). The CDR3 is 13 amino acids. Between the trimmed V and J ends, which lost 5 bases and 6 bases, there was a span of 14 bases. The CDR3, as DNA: TGTGCCAGTAGTTTGCCAGGGGTTACCGAGCAGTACTTC. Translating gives CASSLPGVTEQYF.

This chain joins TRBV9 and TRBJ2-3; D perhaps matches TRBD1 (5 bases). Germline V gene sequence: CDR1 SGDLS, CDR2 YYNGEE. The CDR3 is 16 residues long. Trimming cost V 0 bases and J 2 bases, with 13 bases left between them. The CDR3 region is CASSVGRQLNTDTQYF. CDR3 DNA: TGTGCCAGCAGCGTAGGACGACAGCTCAACACAGATACGCAGTATTTT.

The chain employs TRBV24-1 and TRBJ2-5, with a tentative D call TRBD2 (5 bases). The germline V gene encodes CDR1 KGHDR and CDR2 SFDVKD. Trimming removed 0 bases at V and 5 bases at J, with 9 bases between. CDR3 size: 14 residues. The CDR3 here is CATSDLRGPETQYF. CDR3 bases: TGTGCCACCAGTGATTTGAGAGGGCCCGAGACCCAGTACTTC.

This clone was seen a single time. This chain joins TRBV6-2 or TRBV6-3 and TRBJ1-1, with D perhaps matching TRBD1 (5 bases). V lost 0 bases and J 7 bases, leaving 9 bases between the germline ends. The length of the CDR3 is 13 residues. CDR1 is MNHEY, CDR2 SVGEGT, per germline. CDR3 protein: CASSYSGRFEAFF. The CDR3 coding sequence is TGTGCCAGCAGTTACTCGGGGCGTTTTGAAGCTTTCTTT.

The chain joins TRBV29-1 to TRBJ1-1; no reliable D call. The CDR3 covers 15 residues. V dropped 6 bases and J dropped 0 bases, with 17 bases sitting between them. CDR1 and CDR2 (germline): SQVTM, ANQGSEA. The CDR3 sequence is CSVSVAGKVNTEAFF. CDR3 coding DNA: TGCAGCGTCTCGGTCGCAGGAAAAGTGAACACTGAAGCTTTCTTT.

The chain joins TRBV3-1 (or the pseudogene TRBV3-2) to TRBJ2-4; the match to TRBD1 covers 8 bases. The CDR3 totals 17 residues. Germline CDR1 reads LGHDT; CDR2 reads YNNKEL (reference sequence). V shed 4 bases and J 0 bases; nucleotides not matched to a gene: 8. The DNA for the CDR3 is TGTGCCAGCAGCCCCCGACAGGGGCAAATAGCCAAAAACATTCAGTACTTC. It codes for CASSPRQGQIAKNIQYF.

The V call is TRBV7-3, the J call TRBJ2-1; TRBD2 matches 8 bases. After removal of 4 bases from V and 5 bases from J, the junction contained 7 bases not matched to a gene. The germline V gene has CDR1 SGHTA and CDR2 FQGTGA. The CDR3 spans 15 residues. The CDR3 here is CASSSPSGLNNEQFF. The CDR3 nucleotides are TGTGCCAGCAGCTCGCCTAGCGGGCTTAACAATGAGCAGTTCTTC. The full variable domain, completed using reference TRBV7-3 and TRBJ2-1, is GAGVSQTPSNKVTEKGKYVELRCDPISGHTALYWYRQSLGQGPEFLIYFQGTGAADDSGLPNDRFFAVRPEGSVSTLKIQRTERGDSAVYLCASSSPSGLNNEQFFGPGTRLTVL.

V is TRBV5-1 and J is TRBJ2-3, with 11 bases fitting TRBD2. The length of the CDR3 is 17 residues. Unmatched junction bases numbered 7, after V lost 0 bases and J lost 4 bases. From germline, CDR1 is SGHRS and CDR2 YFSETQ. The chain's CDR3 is CASSLASLAGGSDTQYF. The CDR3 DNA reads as TGCGCCAGCAGCTTGGCCAGCCTAGCGGGGGGCTCAGATACGCAGTATTTT.

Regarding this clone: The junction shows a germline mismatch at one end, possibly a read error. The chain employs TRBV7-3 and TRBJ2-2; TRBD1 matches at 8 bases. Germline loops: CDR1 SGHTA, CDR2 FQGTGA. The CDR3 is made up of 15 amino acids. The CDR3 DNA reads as TGTGCCAGCAGCGTAACAGGGGGGAACACCGGGGAGCTGTTTTTT. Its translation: CASSVTGGNTGELFF.

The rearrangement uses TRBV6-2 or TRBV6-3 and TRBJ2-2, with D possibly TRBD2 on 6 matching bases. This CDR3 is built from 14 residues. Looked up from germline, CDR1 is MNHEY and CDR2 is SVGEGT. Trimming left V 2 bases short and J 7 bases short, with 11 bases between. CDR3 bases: TGTGCCAGCAGTTACCAACTAGCCGGCGGGGAGCTGTTTTTT. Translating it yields CASSYQLAGGELFF.

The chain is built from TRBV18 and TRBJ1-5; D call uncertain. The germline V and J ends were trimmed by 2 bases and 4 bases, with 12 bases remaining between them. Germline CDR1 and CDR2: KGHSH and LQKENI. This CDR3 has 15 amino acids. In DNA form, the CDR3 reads TGTGCCAGCTCACCAGACCGGGGAACTAATCAGCCCCAGCATTTT. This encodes CASSPDRGTNQPQHF.

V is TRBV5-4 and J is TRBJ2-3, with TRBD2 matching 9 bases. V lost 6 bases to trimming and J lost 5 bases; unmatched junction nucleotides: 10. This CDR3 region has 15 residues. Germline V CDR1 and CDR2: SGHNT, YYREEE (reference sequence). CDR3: CASTRSGGLQDTQYF. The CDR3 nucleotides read TGTGCCAGCACCCGTAGCGGGGGACTACAAGATACGCAGTATTTT.

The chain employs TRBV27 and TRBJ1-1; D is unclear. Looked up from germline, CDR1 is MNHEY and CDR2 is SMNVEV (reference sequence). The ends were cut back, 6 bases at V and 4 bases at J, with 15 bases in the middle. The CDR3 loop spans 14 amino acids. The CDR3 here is CASSLLGEGTEAFF. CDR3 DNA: TGTGCCAGCAGCCTTCTCGGGGAAGGCACTGAAGCTTTCTTT.

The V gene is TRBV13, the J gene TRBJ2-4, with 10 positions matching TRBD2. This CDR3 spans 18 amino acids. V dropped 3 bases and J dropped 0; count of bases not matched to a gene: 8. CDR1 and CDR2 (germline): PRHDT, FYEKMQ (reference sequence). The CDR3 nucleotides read TGTGCCAGCAGCTTGGCTAGCGGGGGCCTTCTAGCCAAAAACATTCAGTACTTC. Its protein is CASSLASGGLLAKNIQYF.